This T cell receptor (beta chain) was documented in a study of OX40 agonist ivuxolimab in advanced cancers. About the full investigation: Ivuxolimab was a fully human IgG2 agonistic monoclonal antibody targeting the costimulatory receptor OX40 (CD134). Of the 50 to 55 dose-escalation patients, hepatocellular carcinoma was present in 19, melanoma in around 15, renal cell carcinoma in 9 and head and neck cancer in 9. In the dose-escalation cohort, around four fifths of patients were male, and the mean age was around 65 years with a range of roughly 23 to 79. Patients were allowed to have had prior anti-PD-1, anti-PD-L1 or anti-CTLA-4 therapy, and 40% of the dose-escalation patients had been treated with checkpoint inhibitors. Partial responses occurred in three dose-escalation patients, of whom one had hepatocellular carcinoma and two had cutaneous melanoma. Intravenous ivuxolimab was administered to patients every 2 weeks at six dose levels: 0.01, 0.1, 0.3, 1.5, 3 and 10 mg/kg. The monotherapy dose-escalation portion (N of about 49 patients) of the phase I ivuxolimab trial is reported in the paper. The purpose of peripheral TCRbeta sequencing was to test whether ivuxolimab changed TCR sequence diversity and led to clonal T-cell expansion.

About this clone: The target of this receptor is not known. Base qualities are missing; no much larger clone stands one base away.

For sequencing of the TCRbeta CDR3 region, genomic DNA was extracted from the sorted cells. TCRbeta CDR3 regions were sequenced using the immunoSEQ Assay. TCRdb provides this immuneACCESS table in a form limited to in-frame rearrangements. Some clones are lacking; in checked studies, under half of them reflect an unresolved V gene, and why the rest are absent is not known. Counted in this sample were approximately 13,000 clones; over 80% of them appeared once. The ten top clones hold 35% to 50% of the sample. Patients with a history of autoimmune disease or receiving systemic immunosuppression were excluded from the trial. In every dose cohort, peripheral blood was drawn for TCR sequencing at baseline, cycle 4 day 1, and cycle 7 day 1. Samples came from an open-label, multicenter, first-in-human phase I dose-escalation trial of ivuxolimab. Adults with locally advanced or metastatic head and neck squamous cell, hepatocellular, melanoma or renal cell carcinoma were enrolled in the trial. Before TCR sequencing, CD4+ T cells and CD8+ T cells were sorted from peripheral blood as separate populations.

V sheds 3 bases and J sheds 0 bases, leaving 12 bases between their ends. The germline V gene supplies CDR1 SGHDT and CDR2 YYEEEE. There are 15 amino acids in the CDR3, from cysteine to phenylalanine inclusive. Only the CDR3 part of the read is kept: 45 bases, read in frame from the first base. The research as a whole found: At doses of 0.1 to 3.0 mg/kg, clonal expansion of both CD4+ and CD8+ blood T cells was observed from baseline to week 6. In the 0.1-3.0 mg/kg groups, partial responders were among the patients with the lowest normalized peripheral clonal expansion, particularly in CD8+ T cells. Low levels of normalized T-cell clonal expansion were also seen in some patients who did not respond. After ivuxolimab, more expanded clones were found on average in CD8+ T cells than in CD4+ T cells. Antigen specificity was not determined for the clonally expanded peripheral T cells.

The sequenced sample was CD4+ or CD8+ T cells sorted from blood, obtained in a trial of the OX40 agonist ivuxolimab. The rearrangement joined TRBV5-6 to TRBJ1-1; TRBD1 might be the D gene, on 6 matching bases. The sequence was obtained from an adult with an advanced solid tumor such as melanoma, head and neck, liver or kidney cancer. The CDR3 in this case is CASSSPGTLNTEAFF. The bases read TGTGCCAGCAGCTCCCCCGGGACATTGAACACTGAAGCTTTCTTT.